This T cell receptor beta chain was sequenced for a study of metastatic and nonmetastatic thyroid tumors. Study details: The study looked at repertoires side by side in blood and in tumor or nodule tissue from malignant and benign thyroid patients.

This clone was seen ten or more times. Its target is not known. Authors' processing steps: Clinicopathological groups differed in CDR3, with these differences serving to build a distant-metastasis classifier for papillary thyroid cancer. TCRdb re-called clones via MiXCR from the PCR reads. The V and J calls and clone size come from TCRdb's table, not from the authors' own analysis. The table lists 50,000 or so clones, approximately 24% of them singletons, with roughly 3.2% in the top ten. Study-wide points: In both blood and tumor samples, TCR beta diversity was reported significantly higher for malignant than benign nodules.

Germline V CDR1 and CDR2: MNHEY, SVGAGI. V shed 3 bases, J shed 4 bases, and the junction held 8 bases outside the gene matches. CDR3 size: 16 residues. Until they underwent thyroid surgery, no patient had received any treatment. The clonotype originates from a male donor with papillary thyroid cancer or a benign thyroid nodule (not recorded which). Some clones in this sample may be carry-over from other donors' samples. The sample taken for sequencing was blood. V gene TRBV6-5 combines with J gene TRBJ2-2; 7 bases fit TRBD1. The CDR3 here is CASSYRGQWFTGELFF. Here the CDR3 DNA reads TGTGCCAGCAGTTATCGGGGACAGTGGTTCACCGGGGAGCTGTTTTTT.